A selection of T cell receptor beta chains follows, all from one sample in a study of cytomegalovirus exposure and HLA in healthy donors. Measured with immunoSEQ multiplex PCR; TCRdb has only the in-frame clones, and not every one. The table has about 150,000 clones, about four fifths seen once. Material: PBMCs. These receptors originate from a man aged 18 to 35 in good health and CMV-seronegative. Both conserved end residues are part of each CDR3. Fields, in order: clone size, D gene, J gene, V gene, CDR3 DNA, CDR3 protein. A D gene is named only where the DNA matches it firmly. Not all rows give a size; the values are once, few, many and, for expanded clones, a class.

>once|-|TRBJ1-1|TRBV7-9
TGTGCCAGCAGCCGAACAGGGATCGGGCACACTGAAGCTTTCTTT
CASSRTGIGHTEAFF
>-|-|TRBJ2-7|TRBV5-6
TGTGCCAGCAGCTTGGCCCAATACAACTACGAGCAGTACTTC
CASSLAQYNYEQYF
>once|-|TRBJ1-5|TRBV2
TGTGCCATCGGCGCAGGGGTGAGTCAGCCCCAGCATTTT
CAIGAGVSQPQHF
>-|-|TRBJ1-2|TRBV9
TGTGCCAGCAGCCTTGGGGAGCCCTATGGCTACACCTTC
CASSLGEPYGYTF
>-|TRBD1|TRBJ1-5|TRBV11-2
TGTGCCAGCAGCCCGGGACAGGCGGGTAGTGGCAATCAGCCCCAGCATTTT
CASSPGQAGSGNQPQHF
>-|-|TRBJ1-2|TRBV5-1
TGCGCCAGCAGCCCCTTTGGAGGTTTGAACTATGGCTACACCTTC
CASSPFGGLNYGYTF
>-|TRBD1|TRBJ2-7|TRBV9
TGTGCCAGCAGCGTAGGGACAGGGGCCTACGAGCAGTACTTC
CASSVGTGAYEQYF
>-|TRBD1|TRBJ1-1|TRBV6-6
TGTGCCAGCAGTTACTCGAAGGACAGGGTCGCTGAAGCTTTCTTT
CASSYSKDRVAEAFF
>-|TRBD2|TRBJ2-1|TRBV2
TGTGCCAGCAGTGCAACTAGCGGAAATGAGCAGTTCTTC
CASSATSGNEQFF
>-|TRBD1|TRBJ1-4|TRBV4-1
TGCGCCAGCAGCCCTGCAGGGGGATTGGGGGAAAAACTGTTTTTT
CASSPAGGLGEKLFF
>-|-|TRBJ2-1|TRBV6-4
TGTGCCAGCAGTGACTCGATGGGGGGTCACTACAATGAGCAGTTCTTC
CASSDSMGGHYNEQFF
>-|-|TRBJ1-2|TRBV28
TGTGCCAGCAGTTTCGTGAGGAGCGGCTACACCTTC
CASSFVRSGYTF
>-|-|TRBJ1-4|TRBV30
TGTGCCTGGAATCGTGAGAGGAGAGAAAAACTGTTTTTT
CAWNRERREKLFF
>-|TRBD1|TRBJ2-5|TRBV6-6
TGTGCCAGCAGATTCCGGGACAGGGGGCTCGGGGAGACCCAGTACTTC
CASRFRDRGLGETQYF
>-|TRBD1|TRBJ1-3|TRBV7-6
TGTGCCAGCTCACAGGGGGCGTCTGGAAACACCATATATTTT
CASSQGASGNTIYF
>once|TRBD1|TRBJ1-2|TRBV28
TGTGCCAGCAGTTCCTTGACAGGGAACTATGGCTACACCTTC
CASSSLTGNYGYTF
>-|-|TRBJ1-3|TRBV7-9
TGTGCCAGCAGCGCAGGGCCTGGAAACACCATATATTTT
CASSAGPGNTIYF
>-|-|TRBJ2-2|TRBV27
TGTGCCAGCAGTTTTATCGCGGCAGCCGACACCGGGGAGCTGTTTTTT
CASSFIAAADTGELFF
>-|-|TRBJ1-1|TRBV6-6
TGTGCCAGCAGTTACTCGCGGATACAGAACACTGAAGCTTTCTTT
CASSYSRIQNTEAFF
>-|-|TRBJ1-1|TRBV11-3
TGTGCCAGCAGCTCGGACAGTTTCCACACTGAAGCTTTCTTT
CASSSDSFHTEAFF